This T cell receptor beta chain comes out of a study of blood T cell repertoires in COVID-19. About the study: Whether acute or convalescent, the COVID-19 samples came from the United States, Italy and Spain. PBMCs, B-cell-depleted T cells, or T cells were the source of the cDNA or gDNA that made up the material.

Germline V lookup: CDR1 SGHVS, CDR2 FNYEAQ. The CDR3 has 15 amino acids. V dropped 1 base and J dropped 3 bases, with 13 bases sitting between them. The method was immunoSEQ multiplex PCR; TCRdb's version includes in-frame clones alone and lacks a portion of them. This sample carries 110,000 to 150,000 clones, roughly 80% of them seen once, and the ten largest clones take approximately 3%. This TCR was recovered from an elderly woman with acute or convalescent COVID-19. This sequence joins TRBV7-6 and TRBJ2-7; tentatively, D is TRBD1 (6 bases). Sequenced sample: peripheral blood. Written as DNA, the CDR3 is TGTGCCAGCAGCTTAGAACAGGGATTTTTCTACGAGCAGTACTTC. It is translated as CASSLEQGFFYEQYF.